The 20 T cell receptor beta chains listed next were all sequenced from one sample in a study of blood T cell repertoires in COVID-19. TCRdb keeps only in-frame clones here, not all; method: immunoSEQ multiplex PCR. The table has about 400,000 clones, less than 90% seen once. Sequenced input: PBMCs or T cells enriched from blood (not recorded which). The origin of the receptors is a woman aged 30 to 39 who had recovered from COVID-19.

This chain joins TRBV5-6 and TRBJ1-5; D might be TRBD1 (5 bases). The ends were cut back, 2 bases at V and 5 bases at J, with 14 bases in the middle. The CDR3 consists of 15 residues. Germline values: CDR1 SGHDT, CDR2 YYEEEE. This CDR3 is CASSLLTQDDQPQHF. DNA of the CDR3: TGTGCCAGCAGCTTACTGACACAGGACGATCAGCCCCAGCATTTT.

The DNA of the CDR3 is TGTGCCAGCAGCCGAGGGACAGCAACGGGCGATCAGCCCCAGCATTTT. Protein sequence: CASSRGTATGDQPQHF. This rearrangement joins TRBV7-9 to TRBJ1-5, with TRBD1 matching 7 bases. V dropped 5 bases and J dropped 5; count of bases not matched to a gene: 12. The CDR3 is 16 amino acids. Per germline, CDR1 SEHNR and CDR2 FQNEAQ (reference sequence).

J is TRBJ1-5 and V is TRBV21-1; TRBD1 was called by the table and not checked on the DNA. TRBV21-1 is listed as a pseudogene. This CDR3 is 17 amino acids long. The CDR3 loop reads CASSLHPGGRGNQPQHF. CDR3 nucleotide sequence: TGTGCCAGCAGCCTTCACCCCGGCGGCAGGGGCAATCAGCCCCAGCATTTT.

CDR3 in DNA: TGTGCCAGCTCACCGGACAGCAACAATCAGCCCCAGCATTTT. This codes for CASSPDSNNQPQHF. The chain carries TRBV18 and TRBJ1-5; TRBD1 is a possible D gene (6 bases). The CDR3 totals 14 residues. Germline lookup yields CDR1 KGHSH and CDR2 LQKENI. V shed 3 bases and J shed 3 bases, with 9 bases lying between them.

The V gene is TRBV6-5, the J gene TRBJ2-1; D is perhaps TRBD2 (6 bases). In germline, CDR1 is MNHEY, CDR2 SVGAGI. V lost 8 bases and J 7 bases, leaving 21 bases between the germline ends. The length of the CDR3 is 15 residues. The CDR3 DNA reads TGTGCCAGCTTGTTCTCCGGGGACTCCAAAAATGAGCAGTTCTTC. Amino acid sequence: CASLFSGDSKNEQFF.

This clone is a singleton in its sample. V and J are TRBV28 and TRBJ2-7, with 9 nucleotides matching TRBD1. V was pared by 5 bases and J by 5 bases, with 16 bases of the junction left unmatched. Germline CDR1 is MDHEN and CDR2 is SYDVKM. This CDR3 is 17 amino acids long. This CDR3 is CASSTPPGTGPTHEQYF. The CDR3 DNA reads as TGTGCCAGCAGTACACCCCCCGGGACAGGGCCGACCCACGAGCAGTACTTC. The entire variable domain, with the rest obtained from reference TRBV28 and TRBJ2-7, is as follows: DVKVTQSSRYLVKRTGEKVFLECVQDMDHENMFWYRQDPGLGLRLIYFSYDVKMKEKGDIPEGYSVSREKKERFSLILESASTNQTSMYLCASSTPPGTGPTHEQYFGPGTRLTVT.

V gene TRBV28 combines with J gene TRBJ2-7; 15 bases map to TRBD2. The V gene end was trimmed by 6 bases and the J gene end by 4 bases; junction bases not matched to a gene: 4. Germline CDR1 MDHEN, CDR2 SYDVKM. The CDR3 is 15 residues long. CDR3 region: CASSSGTSGRYEQYF. In DNA form, the CDR3 reads TGTGCCAGCAGCTCCGGGACTAGCGGGAGGTACGAGCAGTACTTC.

This clone turned up a few times. This chain's CDR3 is CASSQLAGGYNEQFF. CDR3 coding DNA: TGTGCCAGCAGCCAACTAGCGGGGGGGTACAATGAGCAGTTCTTC. The chain links TRBV7-3 to TRBJ2-1; 13 bases map to TRBD2. The trim removed 5 bases at V and 4 bases at J, leaving 2 bases unmatched. The CDR3 consists of 15 residues. The germline V gene encodes CDR1 SGHTA and CDR2 FQGTGA.

The chain couples TRBV5-1 to TRBJ2-3, with 13 bases fitting TRBD2. Germline V gives CDR1 SGHRS, CDR2 YFSETQ. J lost 3 bases, V lost 4 bases, and 8 bases had no gene match. The CDR3 sequence is 17 residues long. This CDR3 is CASSPGLAGQVTDTQYF. CDR3 nucleotide sequence: TGCGCCAGCAGCCCGGGACTAGCGGGGCAGGTAACAGATACGCAGTATTTT.

The genes are TRBV5-1 and TRBJ2-1; 8 bases line up with TRBD1. The CDR3 consists of 16 residues. Germline lookup yields CDR1 SGHRS and CDR2 YFSETQ. J was trimmed by 2 bases and V by 2 bases; bases with no gene match: 6. The DNA of the CDR3 is TGCGCCAGCAGCTTTATGACAGGGGCAACCTACAATGAGCAGTTCTTC. It encodes CASSFMTGATYNEQFF.

The J gene is TRBJ2-5, the V gene TRBV2; TRBD2 matches at 11 bases. CDR1 is SNHLY, CDR2 FYNNEI, per germline. The J segment lost 4 bases and the V segment lost 6 bases, leaving 7 bases of the junction unmatched. The CDR3 consists of 15 residues. The CDR3 sequence is CASSVLAGVGETQYF. In nucleotides, the CDR3 is TGTGCCAGCAGCGTACTAGCGGGAGTGGGAGAGACCCAGTACTTC.

J is TRBJ2-7 and V is TRBV6-5; no firm D call. Trimming took 2 bases from V and 3 from J, leaving 8 bases between them. Germline CDR1 MNHEY, CDR2 SVGAGI. The CDR3 spans 13 residues. For the CDR3, the DNA is TGTGCCAGCAGTTACGTGGTCGGCTACGAGCAGTACTTC. Protein: CASSYVVGYEQYF.

This rearrangement joins TRBV27 to TRBJ1-1; D is uncertain. Germline CDR1 MNHEY, CDR2 SMNVEV (reference sequence). V shed 4 bases and J shed 3 bases, with 18 bases lying between them. The CDR3 is 16 residues long. CDR3 sequence (DNA): TGTGCCAGCAGTTCCCTCACGCCTCGGGGAGACACTGAAGCTTTCTTT. Residues: CASSSLTPRGDTEAFF.

The rearrangement links TRBV5-1 to TRBJ1-4; TRBD1 might be the D (6 bases). From germline, CDR1 is SGHRS and CDR2 YFSETQ. V was cut by 5 bases and J by 1 base, with 9 bases left in between. This CDR3 comprises 14 residues. In DNA form, the CDR3 reads TGCGCCAGCAGGTCAGGGGTAACTAATGAAAAACTGTTTTTT. Encoded protein: CASRSGVTNEKLFF.

This clone has only one observation. The rearrangement links TRBV7-8 to TRBJ2-3; D may be TRBD1 (6 bases). Germline CDR1 reads SGHVS; CDR2 reads FQNEAQ. The ends were cut back, 6 bases at V and 1 base at J, with 17 bases in the middle. The CDR3 has 16 residues. The CDR3 sequence: CASSLQGVSGTDTQYF. CDR3 in DNA: TGTGCCAGCAGTTTACAGGGCGTCAGCGGCACAGATACGCAGTATTTT.

This chain links TRBV6-5 with TRBJ1-5, with D tentatively TRBD1 (5 bases). V lost 0 bases and J 5 bases, leaving 14 bases between the germline ends. CDR1 MNHEY and CDR2 SVGAGI come from the germline V gene. The CDR3 is made up of 16 amino acids. The CDR3 region has the DNA TGTGCCAGCAGTTACTCGGGCGTTGGAGGGGATCAGCCCCAGCATTTT. This codes for CASSYSGVGGDQPQHF.

This chain joins TRBV5-1 and TRBJ1-2; D is unresolved. Trimming stripped 0 bases from V and 6 bases from J, with 12 bases between. The germline V gene has CDR1 SGHRS and CDR2 YFSETQ. The CDR3 spans 14 residues. In nucleotides, the CDR3 is TGCGCCAGCAGCTTGGTGTTCCCGAGGGATGGCTACACCTTC. Protein: CASSLVFPRDGYTF.

This sequence joins TRBV5-1 and TRBJ2-1; D is unclear. Germline CDR1 is SGHRS and CDR2 is YFSETQ. CDR3 length: 13 amino acids. V was trimmed by 6 bases and J by 6 bases, leaving 13 bases between them. DNA of the CDR3: TGCGCCAGCACATCCCTCATCGGCAATGAGCAGTTCTTC. It specifies CASTSLIGNEQFF.

The chain joins TRBV19 to TRBJ1-5; 10 nucleotides match TRBD1. This CDR3 is built from 18 residues. V was clipped by 3 bases and J by 0 bases; unmatched bases: 8. Germline CDR1 and CDR2: LNHDA and SQIVND (reference sequence). The CDR3 DNA sequence: TGTGCCAGTAGTATCCTTCCGGGACAGGGGTATAGCAATCAGCCCCAGCATTTT. Its protein is CASSILPGQGYSNQPQHF.

V usage is TRBV7-6 and J usage is TRBJ1-1; D is unclear. The CDR3 length is 13 residues. V was trimmed by 7 bases and J by 0 bases, leaving 9 bases between them. CDR1 and CDR2 from the germline V gene are SGHVS and FNYEAQ. The CDR3, as DNA: TGTGCCAGCACCCCATCCCTGAACACTGAAGCTTTCTTT. Its protein product is CASTPSLNTEAFF.